This entry concerns a single T cell receptor beta chain. Method: immunoSEQ multiplex PCR; TCRdb's copy keeps in-frame clones and lacks some. The sample carries about 190,000 clones, about 83% recorded once. The germline V gene has CDR1 SGHRS and CDR2 YFSETQ. The CDR3 has 13 amino acids. The V end lost 4 bases, the J end lost 0 bases, and 5 bases lay between the germline ends. Across about two dozen US areas, participants ranged in age from about 18 to 100 years. The source of the sample is a study of blood T cell repertoires in COVID-19. The chain uses TRBV5-1 and TRBJ2-1; D is undetermined. The sequence came from a man aged 40-50 years with acute COVID-19. The sequencing sample was made of PBMCs or T cells enriched from blood (not recorded which). The CDR3 sequence: CASSPVSYNEQFF. CDR3 DNA sequence: TGCGCCAGCAGCCCGGTCTCCTACAATGAGCAGTTCTTC.